A selection of T cell receptor beta chains follows, all from one sample in a study of human T cells and chemical hapten exposure. TCRdb fed the RACE reads into MiXCR, producing one record per CDR3 protein. The sample shows about 61,000 distinct CDR3 sequences, 6.5% to 8.5% of them seen only once. The source material was whole blood, sampled in connection with sensitization to the hapten diphenylcyclopropenone (DPC). The receptors originated from a woman between 25 and 40 years old with alopecia areata. Some clones in this sample may be carry-over from other donors' samples. CDR3s include the opening cysteine and the closing phenylalanine or tryptophan. Fields, in order: J gene, CDR3 length, V gene, CDR3 protein.

TRBJ1-6 | 16 | TRBV6-6 | CASSPPQDRANSPLHF
TRBJ2-3 | 16 | TRBV20-1 | CSAEGVSGQDADTQYF
TRBJ1-5 | 16 | TRBV15 | CATSRNQLEGRQPQHF
TRBJ1-1 | 14 | TRBV5-1 | CASSRGGLGTEAFF
TRBJ1-2 | 12 | TRBV20-1 | CSASVANYGYTF
TRBJ1-5 | 15 | TRBV20-1 | CSASLGGNSNQPQHF
TRBJ2-7 | 13 | TRBV6-5 | CASRFVAGHEQYF
TRBJ2-1 | 13 | TRBV6-6 | CASSFGGDNEQFF
TRBJ2-5 | 17 | TRBV7-3 | CASSPLEAGALEETQYF
TRBJ1-4 | 14 | TRBV20-1 | CSARTGKGFEKLFF
TRBJ1-6 | 16 | TRBV20-1 | CSARDRGGGFNSPLHF
TRBJ2-3 | 14 | TRBV11-2 | CASSLVLLTDTQYF
TRBJ1-1 | 15 | TRBV2 | CASSTRTESDTEAFF
TRBJ2-3 | 15 | TRBV5-1 | CASSLDGRGPDTQYF
TRBJ2-1 | 15 | TRBV12-3/TRBV12-4 | CASIPRGGPYNEQFF
TRBJ2-2 | 13 | TRBV12-3/TRBV12-4 | CASRVKNTGELFF
TRBJ1-1 | 17 | TRBV4-2 | CASSQDRGQGIRTEAFF
TRBJ2-1 | 11 | TRBV5-8 | CASSTGTVEFF
TRBJ2-1 | 16 | TRBV7-9 | CASSLGADLLYNEQFF
TRBJ1-1 | 13 | TRBV30 | CAWSVMERTEAFF
TRBJ1-1 | 16 | TRBV7-9 | CASSLVRGHLGAEAFF
TRBJ1-4 | 15 | TRBV3-1 | CASSQAGRINEKLFF
TRBJ1-3 | 15 | TRBV12-3/TRBV12-4 | CASRGRAPSGNTIYF
TRBJ2-7 | 15 | TRBV29-1 | CSVERSGGPSYEQYF
TRBJ2-1 | 12 | TRBV7-2 | CASSLFSNEQFF
TRBJ1-1 | 11 | TRBV30 | CACQRNAEAFF
TRBJ2-5 | 13 | TRBV7-3 | CASSPRREETQYF
TRBJ2-3 | 13 | TRBV9 | CASSRGGADTQYF
TRBJ1-6 | 15 | TRBV9 | CASSVGKGYNSPLHF
TRBJ2-7 | 14 | TRBV6-5 | CASRPPWGADEQYF
TRBJ1-1 | 14 | TRBV7-6 | CASSLTGVSTEAFF
TRBJ2-3 | 14 | TRBV2 | CASRRTSGPDTQYF
TRBJ1-2 | 15 | TRBV3-1 | CASSQWTALNYGYTF
TRBJ1-6 | 18 | TRBV7-2 | CASSSDTTRTTINSPLHF
TRBJ1-5 | 13 | TRBV20-1 | CSARTGVGQPQHF
TRBJ1-2 | 13 | TRBV18 | CASSPRQPDGYTF
TRBJ2-5 | 14 | TRBV11-2 | CASSPGGSQETQYF
TRBJ1-6 | 12 | TRBV7-9 | CASSATYSPLHF
TRBJ1-1 | 14 | TRBV3-1 | CASSRGQGRTEAFF
TRBJ1-2 | 16 | TRBV7-9 | CASRGVGQGTGYGYTF
TRBJ1-1 | 17 | TRBV3-1 | CASSHDPGTGGRTEAFF
TRBJ2-1 | 15 | TRBV29-1 | CSVAFGTSANNEQFF
TRBJ2-5 | 15 | TRBV30 | CAWSARRGVGETQYF
TRBJ2-1 | 16 | TRBV11-3 | CASSSGRDRGGSEQFF
TRBJ1-5 | 15 | TRBV20-1 | CSAIHPQGINQPQHF
TRBJ2-5 | 14 | TRBV3-1 | CASSQGTGPETQYF
TRBJ2-2 | 17 | TRBV5-1 | CASSWPRWKLNTGELFF
TRBJ1-1 | 15 | TRBV30 | CAWSRQAPSYNEAFF
TRBJ1-2 | 15 | TRBV5-4 | CASSSPRGDNYGYTF
TRBJ2-3 | 14 | TRBV6-4 | CASSDEAGTDTQYF
TRBJ1-2 | 13 | TRBV7-9 | CASSLVEGGGYTF
TRBJ1-4 | 15 | TRBV3-1 | CASSQPGTVNEKLFF
TRBJ2-7 | 13 | TRBV5-4 | CASSHGPAYEQYF